This T cell receptor (beta chain) was captured by sequencing in a study of blood T cell repertoires in COVID-19. Across the whole study: The samples span acute and convalescent COVID-19 from the United States, Italy and Spain. T cells, B-cell-depleted T cells, or PBMCs provided the cDNA or gDNA that served as material.

Deletions cut 5 bases from V and 4 bases from J, with 23 bases between. The CDR3 runs 17 residues. Germline CDR1 SEHNR, CDR2 FQNEAQ (reference sequence). Allocation to cohorts depended on clinical history reported by the participants. Donors in Cohort 3 who had recovered were those with two negative PCRs, healthcare professional clearance, or resolution of their symptoms. This clone occurred once. TCRdb's copy holds only in-frame clones and misses some; the assay was immunoSEQ multiplex PCR. Of around 240,000 clones listed, 80% to 90% are singletons. The receptor was derived from a woman aged 45-65 years who had recovered from COVID-19. The specimen was PBMCs or T cells enriched from blood (not recorded which). V gene TRBV7-9 combines with J gene TRBJ1-2, with D maybe TRBD1 (6 bases). The CDR3 DNA reads as TGTGCCAGCAGCCCACACCTGTCTGACAGGCTATCCTATGGCTACACCTTC. This sequence encodes CASSPHLSDRLSYGYTF.